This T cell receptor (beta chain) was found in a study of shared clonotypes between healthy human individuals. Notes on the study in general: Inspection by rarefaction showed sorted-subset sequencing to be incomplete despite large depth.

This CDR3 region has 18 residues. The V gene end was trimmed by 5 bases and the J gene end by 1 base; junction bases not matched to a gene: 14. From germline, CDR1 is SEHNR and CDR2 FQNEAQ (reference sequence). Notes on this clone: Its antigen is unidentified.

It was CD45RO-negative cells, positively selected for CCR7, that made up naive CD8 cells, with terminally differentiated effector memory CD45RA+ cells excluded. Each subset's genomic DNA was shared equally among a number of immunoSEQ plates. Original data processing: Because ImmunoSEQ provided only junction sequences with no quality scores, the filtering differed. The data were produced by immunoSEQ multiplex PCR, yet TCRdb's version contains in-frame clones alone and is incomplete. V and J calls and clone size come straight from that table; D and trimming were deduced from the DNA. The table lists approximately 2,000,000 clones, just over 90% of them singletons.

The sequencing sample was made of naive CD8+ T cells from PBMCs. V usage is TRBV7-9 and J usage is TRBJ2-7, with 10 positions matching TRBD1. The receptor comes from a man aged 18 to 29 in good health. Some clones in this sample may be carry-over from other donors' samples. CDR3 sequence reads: CASSPKIGTGVASYEQYF. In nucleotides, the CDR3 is TGTGCCAGCAGCCCTAAAATCGGGACAGGGGTGGCTTCCTACGAGCAGTACTTC.